The 30 T cell receptor beta chains below were found in one sample sequenced in a study of T cells after yellow fever vaccination. TCRdb recomputed calls from the 5' RACE reads with MiXCR, one row per CDR3 protein. The table includes 150,000 to 200,000 distinct CDR3 sequences, almost 7% detected once. The sequencing here drew on CD4+ T cells sorted from PBMCs, taken less than 6 days after the first yellow fever vaccination. The source of these receptors is a young man who received the YFV17D yellow fever vaccine.

This chain uses TRBV5-1 with TRBJ1-2; unclear D gene. Trimming left V 1 base short and J 1 base short, with 8 bases between. This CDR3 has 14 residues. The germline CDR1 and CDR2 sequences are SGHRS and YFSETQ. The DNA of the CDR3 is TGCGCCAGCAGCTTGATAGAGGGTAACTATGGCTACACCTTC. Its protein product is CASSLIEGNYGYTF.

The V and J genes are TRBV10-3 and TRBJ2-7; D ambiguous. The CDR3 has 13 amino acids. The ends were cut back, 6 bases at V and 2 bases at J, with 11 bases in the middle. From germline, CDR1 is ENHRY and CDR2 SYGVKD. CDR3 nucleotide sequence: TGTGCCATCAGGCCTGACGGTCCCTACGAGCAGTACGTC. This sequence encodes CAIRPDGPYEQYV.

This clonotype has ten or more counts. The chain combines TRBV5-4 with TRBJ2-1; D not resolved. CDR1 SGHNT and CDR2 YYREEE come from the germline V gene (reference sequence). Trimming cost V 0 bases and J 7 bases, with 20 bases left between them. The CDR3 loop spans 17 amino acids. Here the CDR3 reads CASSLGKWVRIQNEQFF. DNA of the CDR3: TGTGCCAGCAGCTTGGGAAAATGGGTGCGAATACAGAATGAGCAGTTCTTC.

A few counts support this clonotype. J is TRBJ2-3 and V is TRBV5-1, with TRBD2 matching over 12 bases. With V trimmed by 1 base and J by 4 bases, 4 bases remained unmatched. CDR1 is SGHRS, CDR2 YFSETQ, per germline. The CDR3 is 16 amino acids. The CDR3 loop is CASSLQTSGGSDTQYF. DNA of the CDR3: TGCGCCAGCAGCTTGCAGACTAGCGGGGGCTCAGATACGCAGTATTTT.

Only a few counts were recorded for this clonotype. The V gene is TRBV5-1, the J gene TRBJ2-3, with a weak D call TRBD1 (6 bases). The CDR3 has 16 amino acids. The germline V and J ends were trimmed by 4 bases and 0 bases, with 15 bases remaining between them. The germline V gene has CDR1 SGHRS and CDR2 YFSETQ. The CDR3 DNA reads as TGCGCCAGCAGCCTCGGCCGGACAGACAGCACAGATACGCAGTATTTT. Protein sequence: CASSLGRTDSTDTQYF.

CDR3 amino acids: CASSLAGTLNQPQHF. For the CDR3, the DNA is TGCGCCAGCAGCTTGGCCGGGACACTGAATCAGCCCCAGCATTTT. This sequence joins TRBV5-1 and TRBJ1-5; a possible D gene is TRBD1 (6 bases). Germline assignment: CDR1 SGHRS and CDR2 YFSETQ. The CDR3 has 15 amino acids. V lost 0 bases and J lost 4, with 11 bases in between.

In its sample, this clonotype was seen many times. V usage is TRBV7-2 and J usage is TRBJ2-1, with 7 bases that match TRBD2. Looked up from germline, CDR1 is SGHTA and CDR2 is FQGNSA. The J segment lost 8 bases and the V segment lost 5 bases, leaving 18 bases of the junction unmatched. The CDR3 loop spans 17 amino acids. Written as DNA, the CDR3 is TGTGCCAGCAGCCCCTCCTTTTTATCGGGGGGAAGGGATGAGCAGTTCTTC. It translates to CASSPSFLSGGRDEQFF.

This clonotype was recorded many times. This sequence joins TRBV15 and TRBJ1-4, with TRBD1 matching over 8 bases. The CDR3 is made up of 16 amino acids. V gave up 0 bases and J gave up 7 bases; unmatched junction bases: 7. The germline V gene has CDR1 LNHNV and CDR2 YYDKDF (reference sequence). CDR3 sequence reads: CATSRDPTGGVEKLFF. In nucleotides, the CDR3 is TGTGCCACCAGCAGAGATCCAACAGGGGGAGTTGAAAAACTGTTTTTT.

The table lists this clonotype with a few counts. The V call is TRBV9, the J call TRBJ1-2, with 11 bases lining up with TRBD1. The CDR3 spans 14 residues. Germline CDR1 is SGDLS and CDR2 is YYNGEE. With V trimmed by 4 bases and J by 7 bases, 6 bases remained unmatched. CDR3 sequence reads: CASSTRTGGGGYTF. DNA for the CDR3: TGTGCCAGCAGCACCCGGACAGGGGGCGGTGGCTACACCTTC.

The chain uses TRBV7-9 and TRBJ2-1; D is perhaps TRBD2 (7 bases). The CDR3 runs 16 residues. V gave up 5 bases and J gave up 3 bases, with 17 bases separating them. Germline CDR1 is SEHNR and CDR2 is FQNEAQ (reference sequence). The CDR3: CASSPGGVRGYNEQFF. CDR3 DNA: TGTGCCAGCAGCCCTGGGGGGGTCAGGGGCTACAATGAGCAGTTCTTC.

In this sample, this clonotype turned up many times. The CDR3 protein is CASSLYRGGESPLHF. CDR3 in DNA: TGTGCCAGTAGTCTCTACAGGGGCGGGGAGTCACCCCTCCACTTT. The V and J genes are TRBV19 and TRBJ1-6; 7 bases are a match to TRBD1. CDR1 LNHDA and CDR2 SQIVND come from the germline V gene (reference sequence). This CDR3 has 15 amino acids. V lost 5 bases, J lost 10 bases, and 11 bases stayed unmatched.

This clonotype was seen at least ten times. The chain has TRBV6-5 and TRBJ1-3; D gene uncertain. Trimming pared 0 bases from V and 4 bases from J, leaving 10 bases between. CDR1 MNHEY and CDR2 SVGAGI come from the germline V gene. This CDR3 is built from 15 residues. The CDR3 protein is CASSYSTPSGNTIYF. CDR3 coding DNA: TGTGCCAGCAGTTACTCGACGCCCTCCGGAAACACCATATATTTT.

There are many counts of this clonotype. The V gene is TRBV7-9, the J gene TRBJ1-2; weak D call: TRBD1 (6 bases). The CDR3 consists of 13 residues. With 5 bases removed from V and 7 bases from J, the gap between germline ends came to 14 bases. Germline V lookup: CDR1 SEHNR, CDR2 FQNEAQ (reference sequence). The CDR3 region is CASSLNREAGYTF. The CDR3 nucleotides are TGTGCCAGCAGCCTAAACAGGGAAGCTGGCTACACCTTC.

The sample holds many counts of this clonotype. V gene TRBV20-1 combines with J gene TRBJ1-1; weak D call: TRBD1 (5 bases). The CDR3 runs 11 residues. The germline V gene encodes CDR1 DFQATT and CDR2 SNEGSKA (reference sequence). Trimming pared 1 base from V and 9 bases from J, leaving 9 bases between. As DNA, the CDR3 is TGCAGTGCTAGAGTCAGGGCTAAAGCTTTCTTT. Amino acid sequence: CSARVRAKAFF.

This clonotype was seen repeatedly, ten times or more. The chain is built from TRBV12-3 or TRBV12-4 and TRBJ2-2; 8 bases align to TRBD2. After removal of 0 bases from V and 5 bases from J, the junction contained 2 bases not matched to a gene. This CDR3 has 15 amino acids. CDR3 in DNA: TGTGCCAGCAGTTTAGCCCCGGGAGGGACCGGGGAGCTGTTTTTT. Its translation: CASSLAPGGTGELFF.

This clonotype was observed at least ten times. The rearrangement joins TRBV5-1 to TRBJ2-5, with D unclear. The V and J ends lost 0 bases and 1 base respectively, with 13 bases between them. The CDR3 sequence is 16 residues long. From germline, CDR1 is SGHRS and CDR2 YFSETQ. CDR3 sequence: CASSLEGRLGQETQYF. In DNA, the CDR3 is TGCGCCAGCAGCTTGGAGGGCAGGCTTGGCCAAGAGACCCAGTACTTC. Full variable domain (missing parts from reference TRBV5-1 and TRBJ2-5): KAGVTQTPRYLIKTRGQQVTLSCSPISGHRSVSWYQQTPGQGLQFLFEYFSETQRNKGNFPGRFSGRQFSNSRSEMNVSTLELGDSALYLCASSLEGRLGQETQYFGPGTRLLVL.

This clonotype was found many times. The chain recombines TRBV12-3 or TRBV12-4 with TRBJ1-1; the D is unclear. This CDR3 is built from 13 residues. With 0 bases removed from V and 6 bases from J, the gap between germline ends came to 8 bases. The CDR3 loop reads CASSLAEIPEAFF. The DNA for the CDR3 is TGTGCCAGCAGTTTAGCTGAAATTCCTGAAGCTTTCTTT.

This clonotype appeared many times. The V and J genes are TRBV20-1 and TRBJ2-1; 8 bases match TRBD1. Per the germline V gene, CDR1 is DFQATT and CDR2 is SNEGSKA (reference sequence). The CDR3 covers 18 residues. With V trimmed by 0 bases and J by 0 bases, 10 bases remained unmatched. CDR3 sequence: CSARDRGRGRNSYNEQFF. The DNA of the CDR3 is TGCAGTGCTAGAGATCGAGGCAGGGGGCGGAACTCCTACAATGAGCAGTTCTTC.

V is TRBV10-3 and J is TRBJ1-6, with 7 bases that match TRBD1. V shed 4 bases and J 8 bases; nucleotides not matched to a gene: 8. Germline CDR1 and CDR2: ENHRY and SYGVKD. The CDR3 is 15 amino acids. CDR3 amino acids: CAISGIKGADSPLHF. CDR3 in DNA: TGTGCCATCAGTGGGATTAAGGGGGCCGATTCACCCCTCCACTTT.

This clonotype was seen repeatedly, ten times or more. The chain recombines TRBV6-2 or TRBV6-3 with TRBJ2-7; D is unresolved. CDR1 is MNHEY, CDR2 SVGEGT, per germline. With 6 bases removed from V and 2 bases from J, the gap between germline ends came to 20 bases. The CDR3 covers 16 residues. CDR3 loop: CASSFLPAPTPYEQYF. CDR3 nucleotide sequence: TGTGCCAGCAGCTTTCTCCCAGCGCCGACTCCCTACGAGCAGTACTTC.

The chain carries TRBV9 and TRBJ1-5, with 8 bases fitting TRBD1. This CDR3 is built from 14 residues. V dropped 3 bases and J dropped 5; count of bases not matched to a gene: 4. CDR1 SGDLS and CDR2 YYNGEE come from the germline V gene. In DNA form, the CDR3 reads TGTGCCAGCAGCGCGGACAGGGCGGATCAGCCCCAGCATTTT. Translating gives CASSADRADQPQHF.

The chain employs TRBV4-2 and TRBJ2-2; the D is unclear. The length of the CDR3 is 15 residues. The V gene's germline CDR1 is LGHNA and CDR2 YNFKEQ. V was clipped by 0 bases and J by 6 bases, with 11 bases between them. CDR3 bases: TGTGCCAGCAGCCAAGATGTCTCTAGACCCGGGGAGCTGTTTTTT. It is translated as CASSQDVSRPGELFF.

This clonotype was seen only a few times. The genes are TRBV12-5 and TRBJ1-1, with D perhaps matching TRBD1 (6 bases). This CDR3 is 12 amino acids long. CDR1 is LGHNT, CDR2 FRNRAP, per germline. CDR3 region: CASNREDTEAFF. In nucleotides, the CDR3 is TGTGCCTCGAACAGGGAAGACACTGAAGCTTTCTTT.

The J gene is TRBJ1-1, the V gene TRBV5-1; 8 nucleotides line up with TRBD1. The CDR3 contains 15 residues. J was trimmed by 3 bases and V by 3 bases; bases with no gene match: 7. Germline V gives CDR1 SGHRS, CDR2 YFSETQ. In DNA form, the CDR3 reads TGCGCCAGCAGCTCCTGGACAGGGACGGACACTGAAGCTTTCTTT. This sequence encodes CASSSWTGTDTEAFF.

There are many counts of this clonotype. The chain links TRBV18 to TRBJ2-2, with TRBD1 matching over 9 bases. This CDR3 has 16 residues. Germline V gene sequence: CDR1 KGHSH, CDR2 LQKENI. V dropped 1 base and J dropped 4; count of bases not matched to a gene: 4. The CDR3 reads CASSPRTGELTGELFF. The CDR3 nucleotides read TGTGCCAGCTCACCACGGACAGGGGAACTCACCGGGGAGCTGTTTTTT.

This clonotype was counted at least ten times. The chain employs TRBV20-1 and TRBJ2-3; unclear D gene. V shed 1 base and J shed 11 bases, with 1 base lying between them. This CDR3 has 8 amino acids. From germline, CDR1 is DFQATT and CDR2 SNEGSKA (reference sequence). The CDR3 spells CSARGQYF. The CDR3 DNA reads as TGCAGTGCTAGAGGGCAGTATTTT.

The table lists this clonotype with many counts. V usage is TRBV5-1 and J usage is TRBJ2-2, with D perhaps TRBD1 (6 bases). V lost 0 bases, J lost 1 base, and 10 bases lay in between. Germline CDR1 is SGHRS and CDR2 is YFSETQ. The CDR3 is made up of 16 amino acids. As DNA, the CDR3 is TGCGCCAGCAGCTTGGATGGACAGTTGAACACCGGGGAGCTGTTTTTT. It translates to CASSLDGQLNTGELFF.

The V gene is TRBV25-1, the J gene TRBJ2-3; no clear D gene. CDR3 length equals 16 residues. Trimming removed 4 bases at V and 2 bases at J, with 16 bases between. Germline V lookup: CDR1 MGHDK, CDR2 SYGVNS. The CDR3 coding sequence is TGTGCCAGCAGTGGCCCTCCGGGCGTCTCCACAGATACGCAGTATTTT. Protein: CASSGPPGVSTDTQYF. The variable domain in full, with the rest retrieved from reference TRBV25-1 and TRBJ2-3, is EADIYQTPRYLVIGTGKKITLECSQTMGHDKMYWYQQDPGMELHLIHYSYGVNSTEKGDLSSESTVSRIRTEHFPLTLESARPSHTSQYLCASSGPPGVSTDTQYFGPGTRLTVL.

This clonotype occurred a few times. The genes are TRBV7-9 and TRBJ1-1; no clear D gene. V lost 5 bases and J 0 bases, leaving 13 bases between the germline ends. The germline V gene has CDR1 SEHNR and CDR2 FQNEAQ (reference sequence). CDR3 length: 15 amino acids. The CDR3 sequence: CASSPPGTMNTEAFF. The CDR3 region has the DNA TGTGCCAGCAGCCCGCCGGGTACCATGAACACTGAAGCTTTCTTT.

The chain joins TRBV20-1 to TRBJ1-1; no clear D gene. The CDR3 covers 14 residues. CDR1 DFQATT and CDR2 SNEGSKA come from the germline V gene (reference sequence). V lost 1 base to trimming and J lost 3 bases, with 12 bases between them. The CDR3 spells CSARGGAWDTEAFF. CDR3 DNA sequence: TGCAGTGCTAGAGGTGGAGCCTGGGACACTGAAGCTTTCTTT.